The next 22 T cell receptor beta chains were all read from a single sample in a study of T cells in Graves' hyperthyroidism and ophthalmopathy. Amplified TCR beta CDR3 regions came from RNA transcripts. With the HTBI primer set, the TCR CDR3 went through a first round of RT-PCR. One entry per CDR3 protein results from TCRdb running MiXCR on the multiplex PCR reads. The sample includes under 450,000 distinct CDR3 sequences, roughly a sixth of them seen just once. The sample was blood. All receptors come from a woman in her thirties with Graves' hyperthyroidism that later progressed to Graves' ophthalmopathy.

Ten or more counts support this clonotype. V gene TRBV7-9 combines with J gene TRBJ2-7; D is perhaps TRBD1 (7 bases). Deletions cut 0 bases from V and 2 bases from J, with 14 bases between. This CDR3 contains 16 residues. The V gene's germline CDR1 is SEHNR and CDR2 FQNEAQ (reference sequence). CDR3 sequence (DNA): TGTGCCAGCAGCTTAGCGCTGGAGGGGGCGGCCTACGAGCAGTACTTC. Encoded protein: CASSLALEGAAYEQYF.

This clonotype has a count of ten or more. The chain joins TRBV11-2 to TRBJ2-3; maybe TRBD1 (6 bases). The germline gives CDR1 SGHAT, CDR2 FQNNGV. The CDR3 consists of 15 residues. V lost 3 bases and J 6 bases, leaving 16 bases between the germline ends. The CDR3 spells CASSFTARGSDTQYF. In nucleotides, the CDR3 is TGTGCCAGCAGCTTTACCGCCAGGGGCTCGGATACGCAGTATTTT. The complete variable domain, with remaining parts taken from reference TRBV11-2 and TRBJ2-3, reads EAGVAQSPRYKIIEKRQSVAFWCNPISGHATLYWYQQILGQGPKLLIQFQNNGVVDDSQLPKDRFSAERLKGVDSTLKIQPAKLEDSAVYLCASSFTARGSDTQYFGPGTRLTVL.

This clonotype appeared many times. The V call is TRBV20-1, the J call TRBJ2-5; 9 bases match TRBD1. Germline-derived CDR1 and CDR2 are DFQATT and SNEGSKA (reference sequence). After removal of 6 bases from V and 2 bases from J, the junction contained 13 bases not matched to a gene. The CDR3 is 16 residues long. The CDR3 region has the DNA TGCAGTGCATTCCGGGACAGGGACTGGGGACAAGAGACCCAGTACTTC. Protein: CSAFRDRDWGQETQYF.

The table lists this clonotype with many counts. The chain employs TRBV18 and TRBJ2-7; D not resolved. Germline V lookup: CDR1 KGHSH, CDR2 LQKENI. V was shortened by 0 bases and J by 3 bases, with 6 bases between the two germline ends. The CDR3 is 13 amino acids. CDR3 in amino acids: CASSPPADYEQYF. The CDR3 bases are TGTGCCAGCTCACCACCGGCGGACTACGAGCAGTACTTC.

This clonotype has a count of ten or more. V gene TRBV6-1 combines with J gene TRBJ1-4; D is perhaps TRBD1 (6 bases). V lost 2 bases, J lost 7 bases, and 17 bases lay in between. The CDR3 consists of 16 residues. Germline lookup yields CDR1 MNHNS and CDR2 SASEGT. The DNA of the CDR3 is TGTGCCAGCAGTGAATTGGCGGCAGGGGCAGGTGAAAAACTGTTTTTT. Translated: CASSELAAGAGEKLFF.

At least ten counts were recorded for this clonotype. The chain links TRBV28 to TRBJ2-1, with 12 bases aligning to TRBD2. The V and J ends lost 5 bases and 7 bases, in that order; junction bases with no gene match: 12. Germline CDR1 and CDR2: MDHEN and SYDVKM. The CDR3 loop spans 17 amino acids. The CDR3 nucleotides read TGTGCCAGCAGTGGCACCCTAGCGGGAGGGCCTATGAATGAGCAGTTCTTC. Amino acids: CASSGTLAGGPMNEQFF. Complete variable domain (other parts from reference TRBV28 and TRBJ2-1): DVKVTQSSRYLVKRTGEKVFLECVQDMDHENMFWYRQDPGLGLRLIYFSYDVKMKEKGDIPEGYSVSREKKERFSLILESASTNQTSMYLCASSGTLAGGPMNEQFFGPGTRLTVL.

This clonotype has at least ten counts. The chain joins TRBV5-1 to TRBJ1-1; D is ambiguous. The V gene's germline CDR1 is SGHRS and CDR2 YFSETQ. CDR3 length: 15 amino acids. V was shortened by 4 bases and J by 3 bases, with 16 bases between the two germline ends. The CDR3: CASSKDPHADTEAFF. CDR3 nucleotide sequence: TGCGCCAGCAGCAAAGACCCGCACGCCGACACTGAAGCTTTCTTT.

This clonotype was counted at least ten times. The V and J genes are TRBV5-1 and TRBJ2-1; D gene ambiguous. Germline V gene data show CDR1 as SGHRS and CDR2 as YFSETQ. V lost 1 base and J lost 7, with 3 bases in between. The CDR3 has 11 amino acids. CDR3 sequence reads: CASSLSNEQFF. CDR3 coding DNA: TGCGCCAGCAGCTTGAGTAATGAGCAGTTCTTC.

The V gene is TRBV20-1, the J gene TRBJ1-6; D unclear. Germline V gives CDR1 DFQATT, CDR2 SNEGSKA (reference sequence). Trimming removed 6 bases from V and 0 bases from J, with 18 bases in between. This CDR3 has 17 residues. The CDR3 region has the DNA TGCAGTGCCCCTACCCCCAGGCAACTCTCCTATAATTCACCCCTCCACTTT. It codes for CSAPTPRQLSYNSPLHF.

With regard to this clonotype: This may stem from a read error, because a much larger clone lies one nucleotide away. The rearrangement joins TRBV9 to TRBJ1-3; no clear D gene. The CDR3 totals 14 residues. Germline lookup yields CDR1 SGDLS and CDR2 YYNGEE. As DNA, the CDR3 is TGTGCCATCAGCCAAGATATGCAGCGAAACACCATATATTTT. This codes for CAISQDMQRNTIYF.

The sample holds many counts of this clonotype. The chain is built from TRBV20-1 and TRBJ2-1; perhaps D is TRBD1 or TRBD2 (5 bases each). Trimming removed 3 bases at V and 7 bases at J, with 16 bases between. Germline V CDR1 and CDR2: DFQATT, SNEGSKA (reference sequence). The length of the CDR3 is 14 residues. CDR3 bases: TGCAGTGCTAGGTGGGGGAGTTCCCTTAATGAGCAGTTCTTC. Translating it yields CSARWGSSLNEQFF.

This clonotype appeared many times. V and J are TRBV28 and TRBJ2-3; TRBD2 might be the D (6 bases). Germline-derived CDR1 and CDR2 are MDHEN and SYDVKM. The germline V and J ends were trimmed by 5 bases and 6 bases, with 15 bases remaining between them. This CDR3 has 14 amino acids. The CDR3 loop reads CASSLWGEVDTQYF. The CDR3 bases are TGTGCCAGCAGTCTCTGGGGGGAGGTGGATACGCAGTATTTT.

This clonotype appeared many times. The chain uses TRBV10-3 and TRBJ2-5, with no clear D. The V end lost 0 bases, the J end lost 3 bases, and 8 bases lay between the germline ends. There are 14 residues in the CDR3. Germline assignment: CDR1 ENHRY and CDR2 SYGVKD. In nucleotides, the CDR3 is TGTGCCATCAGTGAGTCTGGTACAGAAGAGACCCAGTACTTC. Translated: CAISESGTEETQYF.

The table lists this clonotype with a few counts. The V gene is TRBV30, the J gene TRBJ1-1, with 7 bases fitting TRBD1. The CDR3 runs 15 residues. Germline V CDR1 and CDR2: GTSNPN, SVGIG (reference sequence). V shed 4 bases, J shed 0 bases, and the junction held 8 bases outside the gene matches. CDR3 in amino acids: CAWTNPGQMNTEAFF. The CDR3 DNA sequence: TGTGCCTGGACAAATCCGGGACAGATGAACACTGAAGCTTTCTTT. Together with reference TRBV30 and TRBJ1-1, the CDR3 gives the full variable domain: SQTIHQWPATLVQPVGSPLSLECTVEGTSNPNLYWYRQAAGRGLQLLFYSVGIGQISSEVPQNLSASRPQDRQFILSSKKLLLSDSGFYLCAWTNPGQMNTEAFFGQGTRLTVV.

The V and J genes are TRBV10-1 and TRBJ2-2, with TRBD1 matching 8 bases. J gave up 5 bases and V 1 base, and 3 bases lay outside the gene matches. The CDR3 is 15 amino acids. Per germline, CDR1 WNHNN and CDR2 SYGVQD (reference sequence). The CDR3, as DNA: TGCGCCAGCAGTGAGTTTACAGGGGGAACCGGGGAGCTGTTTTTT. This encodes CASSEFTGGTGELFF.

The rearrangement links TRBV3-1 to TRBJ2-3; 9 nucleotides agree with TRBD2. Trimming removed 0 bases from V and 0 bases from J; junction bases left unmatched: 7. This CDR3 spans 18 amino acids. Germline-derived CDR1 and CDR2 are LGHDT and YNNKEL (reference sequence). The CDR3 here is CASSQEGLAIISTDTQYF. CDR3 nucleotides: TGTGCCAGCAGCCAAGAGGGACTAGCAATAATTAGCACAGATACGCAGTATTTT.

This clonotype has a handful of counts. The chain carries TRBV4-1 and TRBJ1-5; D gene ambiguous. Germline V lookup: CDR1 MGHRA, CDR2 YSYEKL. Trimming cost V 1 base and J 0 bases, with 7 bases left between them. This CDR3 comprises 15 residues. The chain's CDR3 is CASSQGRHSNQPQHF. The CDR3 bases are TGCGCCAGCAGCCAAGGCCGGCATAGCAATCAGCCCCAGCATTTT.

This clonotype appeared many times. The gene calls are TRBV5-1 and TRBJ2-1, with 9 bases fitting TRBD2. Germline V gene sequence: CDR1 SGHRS, CDR2 YFSETQ. The CDR3 has 17 residues. V lost 4 bases and J lost 0; bases outside the gene matches: 8. CDR3 protein: CASSKAGREGSYNEQFF. As DNA, the CDR3 is TGCGCCAGCAGCAAGGCGGGGCGGGAGGGCTCCTACAATGAGCAGTTCTTC.

The chain joins TRBV4-2 to TRBJ2-5; 14 bases are a match to TRBD2. This CDR3 has 16 amino acids. With V trimmed by 1 base and J by 2 bases, 0 bases remained unmatched. In germline, CDR1 is LGHNA, CDR2 YNFKEQ. In DNA form, the CDR3 reads TGTGCCAGCAGCCAAGGGACTAGCGGGAGGCAAGAGACCCAGTACTTC. It yields the protein CASSQGTSGRQETQYF.

There are many counts of this clonotype. This chain joins TRBV30 and TRBJ2-3; TRBD2 aligns across 9 bases. The CDR3 sequence is 16 residues long. Trimming took 0 bases from V and 3 from J; bases not matched to a gene: 7. Germline V gives CDR1 GTSNPN, CDR2 SVGIG (reference sequence). The CDR3 reads CAWSVPLAGQTDTQYF. In DNA, the CDR3 is TGTGCCTGGAGTGTACCCCTAGCGGGGCAAACAGATACGCAGTATTTT. Together with reference TRBV30 and TRBJ2-3, the CDR3 gives the full variable domain: SQTIHQWPATLVQPVGSPLSLECTVEGTSNPNLYWYRQAAGRGLQLLFYSVGIGQISSEVPQNLSASRPQDRQFILSSKKLLLSDSGFYLCAWSVPLAGQTDTQYFGPGTRLTVL.

This chain links TRBV10-3 with TRBJ2-3; D is ambiguous. The CDR3 spans 12 residues. Trimming stripped 3 bases from V and 5 bases from J, with 6 bases between. Looked up from germline, CDR1 is ENHRY and CDR2 is SYGVKD. CDR3 in amino acids: CAISDSGDTQYF. The DNA for the CDR3 is TGTGCCATCAGTGATTCAGGAGATACGCAGTATTTT.

This clonotype was seen many times. The chain has TRBV10-3 and TRBJ2-7; TRBD2 agrees at 8 bases. Germline V gene data show CDR1 as ENHRY and CDR2 as SYGVKD. The trim removed 3 bases at V and 0 bases at J, leaving 7 bases unmatched. This CDR3 spans 16 amino acids. This chain's CDR3 is CAISEGVAGSSYEQYF. The CDR3 DNA reads as TGTGCCATCAGTGAAGGGGTAGCGGGGAGCTCCTACGAGCAGTACTTC.